The sample holds a few counts of the clone carrying this T cell receptor (beta chain). What it recognizes is unknown. The data derive from a study of early T cells in non-severe SARS-CoV-2 infection. About the research overall: Bulk RNA from unsorted whole blood was sequenced; chains were unpaired.

CDR3 length: 14 residues. V gave up 8 bases and J gave up 6 bases; unmatched junction bases: 7. In germline, CDR1 is MGHRA, CDR2 YSYEKL. Unique molecular identifiers tagged individual cDNA molecules. TCRdb re-called the 5' RACE reads with MiXCR, one entry per CDR3 protein. The sample gives approximately 70,000 distinct CDR3 sequences, about 10% of which show up once; roughly 7% is in the top ten. General observations from the study: There was a bias toward anti-spike CD8 responses in VDJdb matching, which missed private and CD4 specificities.

Source material: whole blood. This clonotype was obtained from an adult who was a healthcare worker with PCR-confirmed SARS-CoV-2 infection or an uninfected control (not recorded which). The chain combines TRBV4-1 with TRBJ1-6, with 7 nucleotides matching TRBD1. The CDR3 loop reads CASGSGGGNSPLHF. The CDR3 DNA reads as TGCGCCAGCGGATCAGGGGGAGGTAATTCACCCCTCCACTTT.